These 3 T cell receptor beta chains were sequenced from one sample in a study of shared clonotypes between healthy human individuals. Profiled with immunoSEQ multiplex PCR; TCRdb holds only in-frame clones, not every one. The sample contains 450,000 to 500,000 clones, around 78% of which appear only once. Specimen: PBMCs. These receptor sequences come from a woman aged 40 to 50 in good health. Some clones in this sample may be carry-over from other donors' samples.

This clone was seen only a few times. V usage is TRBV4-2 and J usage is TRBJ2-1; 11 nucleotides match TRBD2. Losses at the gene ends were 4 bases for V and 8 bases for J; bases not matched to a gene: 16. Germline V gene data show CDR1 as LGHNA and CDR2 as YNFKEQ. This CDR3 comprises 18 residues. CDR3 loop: CASSPPGLAASGGDEQFF. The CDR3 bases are TGTGCCAGCAGCCCGCCGGGACTAGCGGCGTCCGGGGGCGATGAGCAGTTCTTC.

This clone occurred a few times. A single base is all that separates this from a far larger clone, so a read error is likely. This CDR3 is CAWGAVAGAFF. In DNA form, the CDR3 reads TGTGCCTGGGGGGCTGTGGCTGGAGCTTTCTTT. The chain joins TRBV30 to TRBJ1-1; D possibly corresponds to TRBD1 (5 bases). Looked up from germline, CDR1 is GTSNPN and CDR2 is SVGIG (reference sequence). This CDR3 region has 11 residues. V lost 5 bases and J lost 10, with 14 bases in between.

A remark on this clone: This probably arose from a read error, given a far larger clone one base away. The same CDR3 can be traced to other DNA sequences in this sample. CDR3 in amino acids: CASSLGGFWAHF. In DNA form, the CDR3 reads TGCGCCAGCAGCTTAGGAGGGTTTTGGGCCCACTTC. The gene calls are TRBV7-9 and TRBJ1-2; D is undetermined. In germline, CDR1 is SEHNR, CDR2 FQNEAQ (reference sequence). The CDR3 runs to 12 residues.